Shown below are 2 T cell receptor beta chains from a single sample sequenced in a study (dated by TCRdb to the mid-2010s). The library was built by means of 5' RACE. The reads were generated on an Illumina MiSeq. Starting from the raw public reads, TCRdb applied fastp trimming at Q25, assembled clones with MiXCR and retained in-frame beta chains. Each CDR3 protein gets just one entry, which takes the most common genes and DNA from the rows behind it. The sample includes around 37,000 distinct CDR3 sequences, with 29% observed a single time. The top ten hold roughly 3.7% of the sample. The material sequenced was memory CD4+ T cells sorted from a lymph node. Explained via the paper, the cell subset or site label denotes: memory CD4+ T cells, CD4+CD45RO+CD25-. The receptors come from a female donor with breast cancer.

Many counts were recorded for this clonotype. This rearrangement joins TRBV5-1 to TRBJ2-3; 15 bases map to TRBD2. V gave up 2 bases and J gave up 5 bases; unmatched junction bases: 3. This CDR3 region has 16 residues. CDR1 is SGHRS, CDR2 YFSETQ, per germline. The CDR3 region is CASSFGLAGGQDTQYF. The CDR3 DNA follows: TGCGCCAGCAGCTTCGGACTAGCGGGAGGGCAAGATACGCAGTATTTT.

CDR3 DNA sequence: TGTGCCAGCAATCCGGGACTAGCGGGGGCCGGGGAGCTGTTTTTT. The encoded protein is CASNPGLAGAGELFF. The chain links TRBV6-6 to TRBJ2-2; TRBD2 matches 14 bases. Unmatched junction bases numbered 4, after V lost 7 bases and J lost 6 bases. The CDR3 sequence is 15 residues long. Germline assignment: CDR1 MNHNY and CDR2 SVGAGI (reference sequence).